Below, one T cell receptor beta chain is given with its context. The source of the sample is a study of blood T cells in healthy people across ages. Germline V gene data show CDR1 as SQVTM and CDR2 as ANQGSEA. The CDR3 is 11 residues long. A second PCR of 7 to 11 cycles used a sample-barcoded 5' primer and a J-beta primer mix. TCRdb re-called the 5' RACE reads with MiXCR, one entry per CDR3 protein. Among 650,000 or so distinct CDR3 sequences listed, around 52% were seen once. The clonotype was recovered from a woman aged 80 or over in good health. The rearrangement uses TRBV29-1 and TRBJ2-5; D might be TRBD1 (6 bases). The J call may be incorrect, as the DNA end agrees better with TRBJ2-7. The sample taken for sequencing was blood. The CDR3 bases are TGCAGCGTTGGGACAGAGTCCGAGCAGTACTTC. Its protein is CSVGTESEQYF.